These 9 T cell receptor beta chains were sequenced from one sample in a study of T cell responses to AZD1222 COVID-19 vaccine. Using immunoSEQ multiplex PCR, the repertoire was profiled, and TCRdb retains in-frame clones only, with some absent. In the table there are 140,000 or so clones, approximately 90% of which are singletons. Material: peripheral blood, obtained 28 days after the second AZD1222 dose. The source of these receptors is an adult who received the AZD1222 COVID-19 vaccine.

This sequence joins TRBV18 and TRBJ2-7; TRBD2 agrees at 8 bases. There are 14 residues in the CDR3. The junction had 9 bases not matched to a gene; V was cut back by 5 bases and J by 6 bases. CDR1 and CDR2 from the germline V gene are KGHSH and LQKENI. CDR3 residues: CASSSQGLEGEQYF. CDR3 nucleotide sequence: TGTGCCAGCTCATCACAGGGACTAGAGGGCGAGCAGTACTTC.

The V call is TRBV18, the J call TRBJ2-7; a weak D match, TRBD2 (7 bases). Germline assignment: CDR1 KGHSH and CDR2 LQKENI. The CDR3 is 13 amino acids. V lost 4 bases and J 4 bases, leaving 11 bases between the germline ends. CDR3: CASSLGGPYEQYF. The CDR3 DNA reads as TGTGCCAGCTCACTCGGGGGGCCGTACGAGCAGTACTTC. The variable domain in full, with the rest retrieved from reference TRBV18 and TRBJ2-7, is NAGVMQNPRHLVRRRGQEARLRCSPMKGHSHVYWYRQLPEEGLKFMVYLQKENIIDESGMPKERFSAEFPKEGPSILRIQQVVRGDSAAYFCASSLGGPYEQYFGPGTRLTVT.

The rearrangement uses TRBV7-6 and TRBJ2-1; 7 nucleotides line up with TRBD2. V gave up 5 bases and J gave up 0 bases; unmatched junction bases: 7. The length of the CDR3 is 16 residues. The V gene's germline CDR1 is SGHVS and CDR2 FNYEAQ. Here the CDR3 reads CASSALAASSYNEQFF. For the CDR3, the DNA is TGTGCCAGCAGCGCCCTAGCGGCCAGCTCCTACAATGAGCAGTTCTTC.

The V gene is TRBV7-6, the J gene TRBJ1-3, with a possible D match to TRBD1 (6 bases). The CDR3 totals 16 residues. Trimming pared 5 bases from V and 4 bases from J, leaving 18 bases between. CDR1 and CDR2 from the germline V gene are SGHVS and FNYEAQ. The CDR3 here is CASSPVWGAPGNTIYF. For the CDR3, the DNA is TGTGCCAGCAGCCCAGTATGGGGGGCGCCAGGAAACACCATATATTTT.

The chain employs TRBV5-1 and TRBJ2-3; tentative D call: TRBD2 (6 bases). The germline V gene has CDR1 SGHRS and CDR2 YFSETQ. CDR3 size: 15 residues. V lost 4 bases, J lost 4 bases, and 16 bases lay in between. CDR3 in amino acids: CASSPGLKVPDTQYF. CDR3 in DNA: TGCGCCAGCAGCCCGGGACTGAAGGTCCCAGATACGCAGTATTTT. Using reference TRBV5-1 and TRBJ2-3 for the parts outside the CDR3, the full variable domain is KAGVTQTPRYLIKTRGQQVTLSCSPISGHRSVSWYQQTPGQGLQFLFEYFSETQRNKGNFPGRFSGRQFSNSRSEMNVSTLELGDSALYLCASSPGLKVPDTQYFGPGTRLTVL.

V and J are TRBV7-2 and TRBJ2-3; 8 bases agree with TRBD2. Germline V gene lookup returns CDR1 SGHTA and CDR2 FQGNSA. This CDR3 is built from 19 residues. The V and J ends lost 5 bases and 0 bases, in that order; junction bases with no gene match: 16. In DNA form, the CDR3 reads TGTGCCAGCAGCAAACACTATACTCGCGGGGGGTCGAGCACAGATACGCAGTATTTT. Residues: CASSKHYTRGGSSTDTQYF.

The CDR3 nucleotides read TGTGCCAGCAGCCTCCCACGGGATAGGGATGGCTACACCTTC. Its protein is CASSLPRDRDGYTF. The chain employs TRBV7-9 and TRBJ1-2; D is uncertain. The CDR3 spans 14 residues. Germline CDR1 SEHNR, CDR2 FQNEAQ (reference sequence). V was shortened by 5 bases and J by 6 bases, with 16 bases between the two germline ends.

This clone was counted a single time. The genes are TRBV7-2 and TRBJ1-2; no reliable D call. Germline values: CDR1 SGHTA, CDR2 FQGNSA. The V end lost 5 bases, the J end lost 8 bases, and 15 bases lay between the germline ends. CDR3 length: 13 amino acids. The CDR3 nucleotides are TGTGCCAGCAGCCCCCAGGTTCTCGGGGGCTACACCTTC. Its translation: CASSPQVLGGYTF.

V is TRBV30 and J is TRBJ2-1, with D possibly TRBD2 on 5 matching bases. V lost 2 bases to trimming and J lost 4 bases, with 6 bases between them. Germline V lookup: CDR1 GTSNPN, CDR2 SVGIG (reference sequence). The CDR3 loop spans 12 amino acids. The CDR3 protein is CAWSSGYNEQFF. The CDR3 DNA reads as TGTGCCTGGAGTAGCGGATACAATGAGCAGTTCTTC.